The 17 T cell receptor beta chains below were found in one sample sequenced in a study of cytomegalovirus exposure and HLA in healthy donors. PCR involved 60 Vbeta and 13 Jbeta primers. TCRdb's table, derived via immunoSEQ multiplex PCR, lists solely in-frame clones and lacks some. The data hold around 14,000 clones, with about 64% observed a single time. Sample: PBMCs. These receptors all stem from a woman aged 45-60 years in good health and CMV-seropositive.

The chain carries TRBV30 and TRBJ1-1, with no clear D. The CDR3 is 13 amino acids. V lost 1 base to trimming and J lost 6 bases, with 12 bases between them. CDR1 and CDR2 (germline): GTSNPN, SVGIG (reference sequence). Here the CDR3 reads CAWSAGGRAEAFF. CDR3 bases: TGTGCCTGGAGTGCGGGAGGGAGGGCTGAAGCTTTCTTT.

This chain joins TRBV7-2 and TRBJ2-7; TRBD2 matches 8 bases. CDR3 length: 15 amino acids. Germline assignment: CDR1 SGHTA and CDR2 FQGNSA. V shed 5 bases and J 4 bases; nucleotides not matched to a gene: 10. The chain's CDR3 is CASSPTTSASYEQYF. CDR3 nucleotides: TGTGCCAGCAGCCCGACGACTAGCGCATCTTACGAGCAGTACTTC.

The CDR3 reads CAVNRPQETQYF. CDR3 bases: TGTGCCGTCAACAGGCCGCAAGAGACCCAGTACTTC. The chain recombines TRBV27 with TRBJ2-5; TRBD1 might be the D (5 bases). With 11 bases removed from V and 2 bases from J, the gap between germline ends came to 12 bases. The CDR3 extends over 12 amino acids. The germline CDR1 and CDR2 sequences are MNHEY and SMNVEV (reference sequence).

V and J are TRBV6-5 and TRBJ1-5; perhaps TRBD1 as D (5 bases). This CDR3 has 14 amino acids. V lost 6 bases, J lost 4 bases, and 13 bases lay in between. Germline CDR1 is MNHEY and CDR2 is SVGAGI. CDR3 amino acids: CASRDLGANQPQHF. CDR3 coding DNA: TGTGCCAGCAGGGATTTAGGGGCAAATCAGCCCCAGCATTTT.

CDR3 residues: CASSSQTSAYEQYF. Written as DNA, the CDR3 is TGCGCCAGCAGCTCTCAGACTAGCGCCTACGAGCAGTACTTC. The chain is built from TRBV10-2 and TRBJ2-7; TRBD2 aligns across 8 bases. V lost 6 bases, J lost 2 bases, and 6 bases stayed unmatched. The germline V gene encodes CDR1 WSHSY and CDR2 SAAADI. CDR3 length equals 14 residues.

The chain recombines TRBV6-5 with TRBJ2-3; TRBD2 agrees at 7 bases. CDR1 and CDR2 from the germline V gene are MNHEY and SVGAGI. This CDR3 is built from 12 residues. V was pared by 6 bases and J by 5 bases, with 2 bases of the junction left unmatched. DNA for the CDR3: TGTGCCAGCAGCGCGGGAGAAGATACGCAGTATTTT. Translated, it gives CASSAGEDTQYF.

The chain uses TRBV6-4 and TRBJ2-3; 7 nucleotides match TRBD1. Germline-derived CDR1 and CDR2 are MRHNA and SNTAGT. V lost 3 bases and J lost 2; bases outside the gene matches: 5. The CDR3 is 15 amino acids. CDR3 in DNA: TGTGCCAGCAGTGATCGGACAGGTTCCACAGATACGCAGTATTTT. Encoded protein: CASSDRTGSTDTQYF.

This chain joins TRBV28 and TRBJ1-1; unclear D gene. The CDR3 is made up of 15 amino acids. CDR1 and CDR2 (germline): MDHEN, SYDVKM. V dropped 5 bases and J dropped 3 bases, with 16 bases sitting between them. The CDR3 DNA is TGTGCCAGCAGTCCATACCTACGGGTCGACACTGAAGCTTTCTTT. It codes for CASSPYLRVDTEAFF.

The gene calls are TRBV10-3 and TRBJ1-1; TRBD1 agrees at 10 bases. CDR3 size: 13 residues. With V trimmed by 9 bases and J by 10 bases, 11 bases remained unmatched. Per the germline V gene, CDR1 is ENHRY and CDR2 is SYGVKD. CDR3 DNA: TGTGCCATAAGGACAGGGGGGGTAGTTGGAGCTTTCTTT. It encodes CAIRTGGVVGAFF.

This clone is a singleton in its sample. This chain uses TRBV20-1 with TRBJ2-7; D remains unclear. Trimming left V 3 bases short and J 3 bases short, with 6 bases between. Germline V CDR1 and CDR2: DFQATT, SNEGSKA (reference sequence). CDR3 length: 11 amino acids. The CDR3 DNA is TGCAGTGCTAGGTCTAGCTACGAGCAGTACTTC. Translation gives CSARSSYEQYF.

The CDR3 nucleotides are TGTGCCAGCAGGGCAGTGGGGCCGCGCAATGAGCAGTTCTTC. Protein sequence: CASRAVGPRNEQFF. The chain recombines TRBV25-1 with TRBJ2-1; TRBD1 might be the D (5 bases). The CDR3 runs 14 residues. In germline, CDR1 is MGHDK, CDR2 SYGVNS. Trimming removed 6 bases from V and 6 bases from J, with 15 bases in between.

This clone occurred a few times. V and J are TRBV2 and TRBJ1-5; no clear D. The CDR3 runs 15 residues. Germline values: CDR1 SNHLY, CDR2 FYNNEI. Trimming pared 1 base from V and 0 bases from J, leaving 7 bases between. The CDR3 loop reads CASSEGQSSNQPQHF. The CDR3 bases are TGTGCCAGCAGTGAAGGGCAGTCTAGCAATCAGCCCCAGCATTTT. Looking up the rest from reference TRBV2 and TRBJ1-5 gives the full variable domain: EPEVTQTPSHQVTQMGQEVILRCVPISNHLYFYWYRQILGQKVEFLVSFYNNEISEKSEIFDDQFSVERPDGSNFTLKIRSTKLEDSAMYFCASSEGQSSNQPQHFGDGTRLSIL.

The chain has TRBV5-1 and TRBJ2-2; a weak D match, TRBD2 (6 bases). V was pared by 4 bases and J by 5 bases, with 12 bases between. The germline V gene encodes CDR1 SGHRS and CDR2 YFSETQ. The CDR3 length is 14 residues. The CDR3 is CASSGGISTGELFF. The CDR3 DNA follows: TGCGCCAGCAGCGGCGGGATATCTACCGGGGAGCTGTTTTTT.

The chain recombines TRBV30 with TRBJ1-4; possibly TRBD1 for D (6 bases). Germline V CDR1 and CDR2: GTSNPN, SVGIG (reference sequence). The CDR3 extends over 13 amino acids. Trimming pared 4 bases from V and 4 bases from J, leaving 10 bases between. This CDR3 reads CAWNRAYNEKLFF. In nucleotides, the CDR3 is TGTGCCTGGAACAGGGCTTATAATGAAAAACTGTTTTTT.

This clone was detected a few times. The V call is TRBV12-1, the J call TRBJ2-2; the table's D gene call, TRBD1, was not cross checked with the DNA. TRBV12-1 is a listed pseudogene. The CDR3 totals 15 residues. The CDR3 bases are TGTGCCAGCAGGGCACAGGGGGCGACCACCGGGGAGCTGTTTTTT. This sequence encodes CASRAQGATTGELFF.

Within the sample, this clone is medium-sized. The rearrangement links TRBV11-1 to TRBJ2-7; tentatively, D is TRBD1 (6 bases). The length of the CDR3 is 15 residues. V dropped 2 bases and J dropped 1 base, with 12 bases sitting between them. Looked up from germline, CDR1 is SGHAT and CDR2 is FQDESV (reference sequence). CDR3: CASSLNPGHSYEQYF. Written as DNA, the CDR3 is TGTGCCAGCAGCTTAAACCCGGGACATTCCTACGAGCAGTACTTC.

In its sample, this clone was seen a few times. V and J are TRBV5-1 and TRBJ2-1, with TRBD2 as a possible D gene (5 bases). CDR3 length: 14 residues. V lost 3 bases and J 6 bases, leaving 13 bases between the germline ends. CDR1 and CDR2 (germline): SGHRS, YFSETQ. The CDR3 DNA sequence: TGCGCCAGCAGCTACGGACTCGGGCGCAATGAGCAGTTCTTC. This sequence encodes CASSYGLGRNEQFF. The full variable domain, with the rest looked up from reference TRBV5-1 and TRBJ2-1, is KAGVTQTPRYLIKTRGQQVTLSCSPISGHRSVSWYQQTPGQGLQFLFEYFSETQRNKGNFPGRFSGRQFSNSRSEMNVSTLELGDSALYLCASSYGLGRNEQFFGPGTRLTVL.